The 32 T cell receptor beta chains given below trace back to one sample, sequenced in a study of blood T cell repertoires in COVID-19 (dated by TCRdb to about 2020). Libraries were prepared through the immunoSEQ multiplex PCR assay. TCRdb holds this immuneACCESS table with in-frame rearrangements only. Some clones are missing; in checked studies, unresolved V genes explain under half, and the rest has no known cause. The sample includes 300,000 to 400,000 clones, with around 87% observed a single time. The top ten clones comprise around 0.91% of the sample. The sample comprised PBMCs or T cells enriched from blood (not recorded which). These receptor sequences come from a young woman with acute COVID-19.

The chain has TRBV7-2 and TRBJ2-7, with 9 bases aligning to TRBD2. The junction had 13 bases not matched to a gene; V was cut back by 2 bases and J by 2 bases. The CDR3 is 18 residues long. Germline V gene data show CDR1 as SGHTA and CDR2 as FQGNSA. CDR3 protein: CASSLNRVLAGPPYEQYF. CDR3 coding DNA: TGTGCCAGCAGCTTAAATAGGGTCCTAGCGGGGCCTCCCTACGAGCAGTACTTC.

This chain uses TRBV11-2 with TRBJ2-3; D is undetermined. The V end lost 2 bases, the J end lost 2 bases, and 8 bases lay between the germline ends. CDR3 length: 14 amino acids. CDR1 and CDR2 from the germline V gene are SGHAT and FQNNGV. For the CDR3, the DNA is TGTGCCAGCAGCTTACCCGGTTCCACAGATACGCAGTATTTT. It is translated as CASSLPGSTDTQYF.

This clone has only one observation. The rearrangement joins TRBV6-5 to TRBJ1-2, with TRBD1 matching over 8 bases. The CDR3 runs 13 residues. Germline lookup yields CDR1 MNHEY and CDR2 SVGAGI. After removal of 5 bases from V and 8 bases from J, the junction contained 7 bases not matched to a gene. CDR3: CASSTYRGDGYTF. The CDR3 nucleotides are TGTGCCAGCAGTACTTACAGGGGGGACGGCTACACCTTC.

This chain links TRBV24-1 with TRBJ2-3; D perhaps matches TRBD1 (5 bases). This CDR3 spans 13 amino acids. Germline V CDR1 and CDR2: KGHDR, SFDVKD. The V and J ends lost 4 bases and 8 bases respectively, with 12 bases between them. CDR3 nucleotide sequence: TGTGCCACCAGTGAAAAGGGGATTGCTACGCAGTATTTT. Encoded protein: CATSEKGIATQYF.

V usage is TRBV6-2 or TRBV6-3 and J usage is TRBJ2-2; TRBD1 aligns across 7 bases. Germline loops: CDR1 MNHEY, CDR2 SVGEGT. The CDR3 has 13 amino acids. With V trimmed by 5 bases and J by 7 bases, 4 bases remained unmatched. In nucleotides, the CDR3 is TGTGCCAGCAGTGACAGGGTAGTCGGGGAGCTGTTTTTT. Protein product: CASSDRVVGELFF.

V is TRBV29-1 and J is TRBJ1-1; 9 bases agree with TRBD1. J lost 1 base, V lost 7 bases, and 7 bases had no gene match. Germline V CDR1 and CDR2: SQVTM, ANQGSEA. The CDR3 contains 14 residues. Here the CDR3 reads CSASTGGANTEAFF. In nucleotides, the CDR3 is TGCAGCGCATCCACAGGGGGCGCGAACACTGAAGCTTTCTTT.

The CDR3 coding sequence is TGTGCCTGGAGTACTAGCGGGGGTGGGTACGAGCAGTACTTC. It translates to CAWSTSGGGYEQYF. The chain couples TRBV30 to TRBJ2-7; 11 nucleotides align to TRBD2. The junction had 4 bases not matched to a gene; V was cut back by 2 bases and J by 4 bases. Germline loops: CDR1 GTSNPN, CDR2 SVGIG (reference sequence). CDR3 length: 14 residues.

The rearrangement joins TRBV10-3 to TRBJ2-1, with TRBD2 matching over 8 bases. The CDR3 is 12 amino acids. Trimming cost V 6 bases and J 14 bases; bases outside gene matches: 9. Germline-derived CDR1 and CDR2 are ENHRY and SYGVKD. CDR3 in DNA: TGTGCCATCAGCCCAGCCGGGGGGGATAAGTTCTTC. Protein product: CAISPAGGDKFF.

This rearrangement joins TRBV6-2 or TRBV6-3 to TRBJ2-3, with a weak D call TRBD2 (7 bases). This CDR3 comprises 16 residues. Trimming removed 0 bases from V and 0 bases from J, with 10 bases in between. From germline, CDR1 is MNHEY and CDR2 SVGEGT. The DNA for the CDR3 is TGTGCCAGCAGTTACTCGCGGGGGCCTAGCACAGATACGCAGTATTTT. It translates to CASSYSRGPSTDTQYF.

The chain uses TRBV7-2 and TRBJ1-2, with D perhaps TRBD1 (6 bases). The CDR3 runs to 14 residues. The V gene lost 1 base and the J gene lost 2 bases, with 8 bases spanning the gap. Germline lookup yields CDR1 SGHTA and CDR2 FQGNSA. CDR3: CASSLGGQNYGYTF. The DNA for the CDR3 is TGTGCCAGCAGCTTAGGGGGGCAGAACTATGGCTACACCTTC.

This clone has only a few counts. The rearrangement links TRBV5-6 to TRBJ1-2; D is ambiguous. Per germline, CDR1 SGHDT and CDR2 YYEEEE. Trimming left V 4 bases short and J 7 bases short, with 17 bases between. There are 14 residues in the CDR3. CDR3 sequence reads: CASSRGGMALGYTF. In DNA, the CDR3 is TGTGCCAGCAGCCGGGGAGGTATGGCTCTTGGCTACACCTTC.

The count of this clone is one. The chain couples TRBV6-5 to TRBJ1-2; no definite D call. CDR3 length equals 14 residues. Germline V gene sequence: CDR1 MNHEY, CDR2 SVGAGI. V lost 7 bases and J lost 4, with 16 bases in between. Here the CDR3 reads CASIPGQHPYGYTF. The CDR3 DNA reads TGTGCCAGCATTCCTGGGCAGCATCCCTATGGCTACACCTTC.

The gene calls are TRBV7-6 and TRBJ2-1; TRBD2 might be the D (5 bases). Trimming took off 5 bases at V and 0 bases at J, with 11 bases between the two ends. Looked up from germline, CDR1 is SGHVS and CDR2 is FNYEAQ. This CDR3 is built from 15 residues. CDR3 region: CASSRTGISYNEQFF. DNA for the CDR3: TGTGCCAGCAGCAGGACGGGGATCTCCTACAATGAGCAGTTCTTC.

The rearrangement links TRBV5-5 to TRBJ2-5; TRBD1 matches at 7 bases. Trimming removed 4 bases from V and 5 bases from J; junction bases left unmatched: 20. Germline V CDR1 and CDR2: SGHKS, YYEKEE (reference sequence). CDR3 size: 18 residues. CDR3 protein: CASSRAPKQGSGRETQYF. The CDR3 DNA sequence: TGTGCCAGCAGCCGAGCCCCAAAACAGGGGTCGGGACGGGAGACCCAGTACTTC.

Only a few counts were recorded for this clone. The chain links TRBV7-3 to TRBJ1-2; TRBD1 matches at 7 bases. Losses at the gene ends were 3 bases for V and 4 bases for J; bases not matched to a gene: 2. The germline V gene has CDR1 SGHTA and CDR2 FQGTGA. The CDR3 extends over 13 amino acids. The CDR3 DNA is TGTGCCAGCAGCTTGGGGACAGCCTATGGCTACACCTTC. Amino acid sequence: CASSLGTAYGYTF.

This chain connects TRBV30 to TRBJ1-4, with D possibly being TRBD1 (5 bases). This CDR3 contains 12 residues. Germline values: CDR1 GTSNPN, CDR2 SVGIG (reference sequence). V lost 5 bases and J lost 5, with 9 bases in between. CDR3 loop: CAWQGDNEKLFF. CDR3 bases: TGTGCCTGGCAGGGTGACAATGAAAAACTGTTTTTT.

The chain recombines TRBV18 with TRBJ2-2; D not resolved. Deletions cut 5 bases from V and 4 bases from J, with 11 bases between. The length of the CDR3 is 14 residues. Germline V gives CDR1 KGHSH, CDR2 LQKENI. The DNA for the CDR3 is TGTGCCAGCTCAGAAACTCCGGGCACCGGGGAGCTGTTTTTT. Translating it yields CASSETPGTGELFF.

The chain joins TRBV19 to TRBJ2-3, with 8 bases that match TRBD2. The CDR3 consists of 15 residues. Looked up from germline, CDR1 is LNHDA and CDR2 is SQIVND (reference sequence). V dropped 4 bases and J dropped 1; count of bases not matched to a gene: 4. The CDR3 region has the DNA TGTGCCAGTAGTACACTCGGGGGGGGCACAGATACGCAGTATTTT. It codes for CASSTLGGGTDTQYF.

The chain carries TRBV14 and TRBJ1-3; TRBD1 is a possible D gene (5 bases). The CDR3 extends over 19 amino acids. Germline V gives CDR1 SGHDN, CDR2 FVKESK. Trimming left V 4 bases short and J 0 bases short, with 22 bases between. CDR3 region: CASSPRAYVGRSSGNTIYF. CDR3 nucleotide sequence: TGTGCCAGCAGCCCCAGGGCGTATGTGGGTAGGAGCTCTGGAAACACCATATATTTT.

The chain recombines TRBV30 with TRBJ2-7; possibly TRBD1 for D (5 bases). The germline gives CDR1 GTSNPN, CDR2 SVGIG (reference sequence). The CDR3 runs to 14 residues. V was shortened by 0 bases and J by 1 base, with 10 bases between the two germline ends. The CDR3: CAWSVGKGSYEQYF. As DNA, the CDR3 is TGTGCCTGGAGTGTAGGTAAGGGGTCCTACGAGCAGTACTTC. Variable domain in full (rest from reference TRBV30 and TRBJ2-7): SQTIHQWPATLVQPVGSPLSLECTVEGTSNPNLYWYRQAAGRGLQLLFYSVGIGQISSEVPQNLSASRPQDRQFILSSKKLLLSDSGFYLCAWSVGKGSYEQYFGPGTRLTVT.

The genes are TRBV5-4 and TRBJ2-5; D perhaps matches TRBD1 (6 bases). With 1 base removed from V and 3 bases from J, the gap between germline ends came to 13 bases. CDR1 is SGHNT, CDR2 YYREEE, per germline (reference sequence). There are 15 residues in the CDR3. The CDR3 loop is CASSLNRAFEETQYF. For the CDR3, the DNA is TGTGCCAGCAGCTTGAACAGGGCTTTTGAAGAGACCCAGTACTTC.

Here the CDR3 DNA reads TGTGCCAGCAGCTTCGGACAGGGGATTTACGAGCAGTACTTC. Translated, it gives CASSFGQGIYEQYF. The V gene is TRBV5-8, the J gene TRBJ2-7; TRBD1 aligns across 9 bases. This CDR3 comprises 14 residues. CDR1 and CDR2 from the germline V gene are SGHTS and YDEGEE. Trimming at V came to 2 bases and at J to 4 bases, leaving 4 bases not matched to a gene.

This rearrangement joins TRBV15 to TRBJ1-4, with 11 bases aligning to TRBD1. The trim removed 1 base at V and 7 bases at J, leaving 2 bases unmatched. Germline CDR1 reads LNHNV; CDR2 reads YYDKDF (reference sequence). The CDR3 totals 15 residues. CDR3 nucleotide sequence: TGTGCCACCAGCAGAGGAGGACAGGGGGCTGAAAAACTGTTTTTT. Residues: CATSRGGQGAEKLFF. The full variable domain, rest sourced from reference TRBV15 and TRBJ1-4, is DAMVIQNPRYQVTQFGKPVTLSCSQTLNHNVMYWYQQKSSQAPKLLFHYYDKDFNNEADTPDNFQSRRPNTSFCFLDIRSPGLGDTAMYLCATSRGGQGAEKLFFGSGTQLSVL.

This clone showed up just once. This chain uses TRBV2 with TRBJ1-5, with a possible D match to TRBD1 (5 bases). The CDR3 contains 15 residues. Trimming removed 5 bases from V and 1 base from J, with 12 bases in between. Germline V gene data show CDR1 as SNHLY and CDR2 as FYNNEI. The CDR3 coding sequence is TGTGCCAGCAGTCTCAGGGTTGGAAGCAATCAGCCCCAGCATTTT. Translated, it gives CASSLRVGSNQPQHF.

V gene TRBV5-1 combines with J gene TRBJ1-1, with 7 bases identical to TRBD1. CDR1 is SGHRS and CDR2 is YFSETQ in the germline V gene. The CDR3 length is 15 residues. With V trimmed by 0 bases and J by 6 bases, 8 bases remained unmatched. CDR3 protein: CASSLEPGGSAEAFF. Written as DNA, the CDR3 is TGCGCCAGCAGCTTGGAGCCAGGGGGGTCCGCTGAAGCTTTCTTT.

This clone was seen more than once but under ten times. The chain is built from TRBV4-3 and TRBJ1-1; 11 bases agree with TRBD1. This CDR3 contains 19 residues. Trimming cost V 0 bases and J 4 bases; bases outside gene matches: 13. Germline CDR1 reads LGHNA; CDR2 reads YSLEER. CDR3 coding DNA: TGCGCCAGCAGCCAAGATGTATTAGGGACAGGGGGTTTGGGCACTGAAGCTTTCTTT. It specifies CASSQDVLGTGGLGTEAFF.

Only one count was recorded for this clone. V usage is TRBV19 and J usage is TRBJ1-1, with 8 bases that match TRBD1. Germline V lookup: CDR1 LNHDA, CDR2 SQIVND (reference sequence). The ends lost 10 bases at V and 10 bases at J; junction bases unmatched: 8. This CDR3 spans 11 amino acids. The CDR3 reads CAITTGAGAFF. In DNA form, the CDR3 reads TGTGCCATTACGACAGGGGCAGGAGCTTTCTTT.

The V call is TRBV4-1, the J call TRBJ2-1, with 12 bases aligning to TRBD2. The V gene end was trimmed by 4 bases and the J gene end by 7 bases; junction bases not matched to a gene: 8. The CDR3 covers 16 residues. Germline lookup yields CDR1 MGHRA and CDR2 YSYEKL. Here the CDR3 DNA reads TGCGCCAGCAGCCTGACACTAGCGGGGGGTAGGAATGAGCAGTTCTTC. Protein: CASSLTLAGGRNEQFF.

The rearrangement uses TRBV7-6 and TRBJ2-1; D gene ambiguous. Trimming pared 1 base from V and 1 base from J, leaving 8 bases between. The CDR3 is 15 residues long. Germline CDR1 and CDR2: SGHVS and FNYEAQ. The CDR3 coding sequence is TGTGCCAGCAGCTTAGTGGCTGTATCCTACAATGAGCAGTTCTTC. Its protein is CASSLVAVSYNEQFF.

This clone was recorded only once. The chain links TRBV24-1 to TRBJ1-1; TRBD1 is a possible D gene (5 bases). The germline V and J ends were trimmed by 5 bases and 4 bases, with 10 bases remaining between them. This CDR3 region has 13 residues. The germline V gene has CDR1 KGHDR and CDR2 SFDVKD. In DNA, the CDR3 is TGTGCCACCAGTGCGGGGGAGGGCACTGAAGCTTTCTTT. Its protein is CATSAGEGTEAFF.

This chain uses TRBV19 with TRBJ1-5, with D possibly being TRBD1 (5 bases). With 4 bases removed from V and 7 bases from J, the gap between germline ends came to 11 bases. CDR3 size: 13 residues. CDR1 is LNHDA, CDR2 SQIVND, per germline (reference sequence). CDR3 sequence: CASSSQGGQPQHF. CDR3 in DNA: TGTGCCAGTAGTAGTCAGGGTGGCCAGCCCCAGCATTTT.

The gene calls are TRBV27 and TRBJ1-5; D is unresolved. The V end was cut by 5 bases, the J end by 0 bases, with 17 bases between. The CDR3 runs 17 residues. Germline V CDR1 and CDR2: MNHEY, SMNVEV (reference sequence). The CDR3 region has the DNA TGTGCCAGCAGTCCGCGGACTCAGACTCATAGCAATCAGCCCCAGCATTTT. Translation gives CASSPRTQTHSNQPQHF.